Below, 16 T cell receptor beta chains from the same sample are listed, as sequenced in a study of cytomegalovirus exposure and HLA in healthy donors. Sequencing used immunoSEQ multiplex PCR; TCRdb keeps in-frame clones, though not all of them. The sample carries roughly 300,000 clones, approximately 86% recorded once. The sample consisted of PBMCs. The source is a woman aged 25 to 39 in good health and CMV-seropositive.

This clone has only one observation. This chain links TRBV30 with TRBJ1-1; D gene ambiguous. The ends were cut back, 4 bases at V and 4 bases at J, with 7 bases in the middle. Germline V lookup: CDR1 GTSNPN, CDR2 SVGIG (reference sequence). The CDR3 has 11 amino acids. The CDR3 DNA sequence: TGTGCCTGGACGGCAGCCACTGAAGCTTTCTTT. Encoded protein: CAWTAATEAFF.

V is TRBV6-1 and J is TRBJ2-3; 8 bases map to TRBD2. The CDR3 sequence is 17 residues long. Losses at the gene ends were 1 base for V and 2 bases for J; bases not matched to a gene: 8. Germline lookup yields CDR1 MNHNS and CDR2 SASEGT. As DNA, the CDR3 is TGTGCCAGCAGTGAAGAAGCGGGAGTTTTCGTCACAGATACGCAGTATTTT. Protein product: CASSEEAGVFVTDTQYF.

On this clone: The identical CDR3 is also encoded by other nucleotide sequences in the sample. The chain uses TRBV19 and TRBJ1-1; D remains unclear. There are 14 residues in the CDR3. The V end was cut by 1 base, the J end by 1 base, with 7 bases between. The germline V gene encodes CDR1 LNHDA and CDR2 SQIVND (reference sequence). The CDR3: CASSIGTPNTEAFF. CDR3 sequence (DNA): TGTGCCAGTAGTATAGGCACCCCGAACACTGAAGCTTTCTTT.

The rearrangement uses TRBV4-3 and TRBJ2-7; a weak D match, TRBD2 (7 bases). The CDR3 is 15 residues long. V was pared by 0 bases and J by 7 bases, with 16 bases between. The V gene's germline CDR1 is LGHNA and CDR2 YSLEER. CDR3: CASSQDFVGGGEQYF. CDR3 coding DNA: TGCGCCAGCAGCCAAGATTTCGTGGGAGGGGGTGAGCAGTACTTC.

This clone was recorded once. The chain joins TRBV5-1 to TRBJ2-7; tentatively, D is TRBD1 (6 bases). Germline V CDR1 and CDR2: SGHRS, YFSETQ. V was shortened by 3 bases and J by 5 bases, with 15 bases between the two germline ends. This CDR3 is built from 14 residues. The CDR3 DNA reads TGCGCCAGCAGCTACGGGACAACTATGGACGAGCAGTACTTC. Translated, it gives CASSYGTTMDEQYF.

CDR3 DNA: TGTGCCAGCAGTTCCTCCGGGACAGGGAAGACACCCCTCCACTTT. This codes for CASSSSGTGKTPLHF. The chain links TRBV28 to TRBJ1-6; 9 nucleotides align to TRBD1. V shed 4 bases and J 11 bases; nucleotides not matched to a gene: 9. Germline CDR1 is MDHEN and CDR2 is SYDVKM. This CDR3 comprises 15 residues.

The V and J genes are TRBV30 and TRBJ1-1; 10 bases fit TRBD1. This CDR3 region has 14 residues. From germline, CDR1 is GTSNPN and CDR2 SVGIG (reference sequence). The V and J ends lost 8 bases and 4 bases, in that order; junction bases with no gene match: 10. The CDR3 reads CAGVYRDRGTEAFF. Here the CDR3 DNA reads TGTGCCGGAGTATACCGGGACAGGGGCACTGAAGCTTTCTTT.

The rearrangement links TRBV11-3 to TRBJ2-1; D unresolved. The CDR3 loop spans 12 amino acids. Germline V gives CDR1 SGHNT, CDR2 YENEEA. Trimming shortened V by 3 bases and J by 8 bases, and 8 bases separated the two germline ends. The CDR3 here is CASSLEPYEQFF. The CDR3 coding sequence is TGTGCCAGCAGCTTGGAACCCTATGAGCAGTTCTTC. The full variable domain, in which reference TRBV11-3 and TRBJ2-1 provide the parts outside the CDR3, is EAGVVQSPRYKIIEKKQPVAFWCNPISGHNTLYWYLQNLGQGPELLIRYENEEAVDDSQLPKDRFSAERLKGVDSTLKIQPAELGDSAVYLCASSLEPYEQFFGPGTRLTVL.

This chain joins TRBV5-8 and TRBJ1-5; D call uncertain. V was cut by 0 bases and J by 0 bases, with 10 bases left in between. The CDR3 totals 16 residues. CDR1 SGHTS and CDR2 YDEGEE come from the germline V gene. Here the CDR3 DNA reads TGTGCCAGCAGCTTGGGAGCAGGCAATAGCAATCAGCCCCAGCATTTT. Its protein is CASSLGAGNSNQPQHF.

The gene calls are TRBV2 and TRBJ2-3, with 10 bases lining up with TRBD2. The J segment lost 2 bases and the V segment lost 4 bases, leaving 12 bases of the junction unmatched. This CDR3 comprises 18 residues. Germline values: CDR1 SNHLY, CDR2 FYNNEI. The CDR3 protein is CASSARGQTSGFTDTQYF. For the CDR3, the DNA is TGTGCCAGCAGTGCTCGGGGCCAGACTAGCGGGTTCACAGATACGCAGTATTTT.

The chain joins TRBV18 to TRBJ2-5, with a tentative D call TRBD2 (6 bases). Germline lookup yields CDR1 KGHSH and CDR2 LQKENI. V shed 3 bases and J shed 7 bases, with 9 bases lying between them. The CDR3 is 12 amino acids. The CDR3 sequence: CASSPLGGTQYF. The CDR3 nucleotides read TGTGCCAGCTCACCCTTGGGGGGGACCCAGTACTTC.

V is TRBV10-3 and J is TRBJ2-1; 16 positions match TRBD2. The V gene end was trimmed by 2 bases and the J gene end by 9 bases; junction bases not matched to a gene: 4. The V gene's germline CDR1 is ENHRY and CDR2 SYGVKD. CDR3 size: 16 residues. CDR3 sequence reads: CAISEGTSGREGEQFF. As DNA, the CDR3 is TGTGCCATCAGTGAGGGGACTAGCGGGAGGGAAGGTGAGCAGTTCTTC.

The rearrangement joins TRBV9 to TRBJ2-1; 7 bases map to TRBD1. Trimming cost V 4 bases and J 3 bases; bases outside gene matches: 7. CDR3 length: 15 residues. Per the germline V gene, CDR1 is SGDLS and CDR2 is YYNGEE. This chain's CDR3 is CASSTAGTDYNEQFF. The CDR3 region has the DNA TGTGCCAGCAGCACCGCCGGGACAGACTACAATGAGCAGTTCTTC. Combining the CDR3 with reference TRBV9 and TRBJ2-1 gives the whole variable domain DSGVTQTPKHLITATGQRVTLRCSPRSGDLSVYWYQQSLDQGLQFLIQYYNGEERAKGNILERFSAQQFPDLHSELNLSSLELGDSALYFCASSTAGTDYNEQFFGPGTRLTVL.

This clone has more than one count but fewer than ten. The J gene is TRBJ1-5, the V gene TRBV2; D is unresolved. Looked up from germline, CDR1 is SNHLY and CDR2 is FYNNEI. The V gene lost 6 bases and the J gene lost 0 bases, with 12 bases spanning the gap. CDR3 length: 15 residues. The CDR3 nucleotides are TGTGCCAGCAGGGAGGGCGCGACTAGCAATCAGCCCCAGCATTTT. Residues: CASREGATSNQPQHF. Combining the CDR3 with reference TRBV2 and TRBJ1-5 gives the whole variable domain EPEVTQTPSHQVTQMGQEVILRCVPISNHLYFYWYRQILGQKVEFLVSFYNNEISEKSEIFDDQFSVERPDGSNFTLKIRSTKLEDSAMYFCASREGATSNQPQHFGDGTRLSIL.

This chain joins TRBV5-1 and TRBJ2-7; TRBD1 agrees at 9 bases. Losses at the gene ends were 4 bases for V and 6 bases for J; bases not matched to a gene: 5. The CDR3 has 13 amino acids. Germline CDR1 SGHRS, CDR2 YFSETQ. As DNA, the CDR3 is TGCGCCAGCAGCGAGGGGACAGGGTCCGAGCAGTACTTC. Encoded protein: CASSEGTGSEQYF.

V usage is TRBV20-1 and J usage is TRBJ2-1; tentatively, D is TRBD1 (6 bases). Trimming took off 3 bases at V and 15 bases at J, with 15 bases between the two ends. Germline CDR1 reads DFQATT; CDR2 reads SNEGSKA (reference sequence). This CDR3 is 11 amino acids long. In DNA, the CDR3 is TGCAGTGCTAGGGGGGCAAAGGTACTGTTCTTC. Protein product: CSARGAKVLFF.